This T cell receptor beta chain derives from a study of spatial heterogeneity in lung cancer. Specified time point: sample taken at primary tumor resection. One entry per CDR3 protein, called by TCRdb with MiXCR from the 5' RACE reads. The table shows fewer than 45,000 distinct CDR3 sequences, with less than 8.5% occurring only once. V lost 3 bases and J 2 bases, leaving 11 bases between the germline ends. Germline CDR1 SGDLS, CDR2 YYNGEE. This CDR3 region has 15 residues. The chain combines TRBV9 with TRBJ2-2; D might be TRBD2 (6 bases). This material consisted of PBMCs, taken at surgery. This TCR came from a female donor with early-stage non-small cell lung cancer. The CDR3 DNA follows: TGTGCCAGCAGCGCTGAGGGGACTAACACCGGGGAGCTGTTTTTT. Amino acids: CASSAEGTNTGELFF.